This entry features one T cell receptor beta chain sequence. Its cognate antigen is unknown. The sample originates from a study of regulatory T cells in long-lasting Graves disease. Study outcomes and limitations: Gene preferences differed: TRBV28, TRBJ1-2, TRBJ2-5 in persistent cases.

According to the study, TCR beta libraries were built with iRepertoire HTBI primers and CDR3-region Arm-PCR. MiXCR was run by TCRdb on the multiplex PCR reads, yielding one entry per CDR3 protein. This table has 250,000 to 400,000 distinct CDR3 sequences, over 15% appearing once. The time point was: newly diagnosed GD, antithyroid drugs for less than 3 months. RNA extracted from PBMCs served as the sequencing template. V was pared by 1 base and J by 3 bases, with 13 bases between. Germline V gene sequence: CDR1 SGHAT, CDR2 FQNNGV. The CDR3 extends over 15 amino acids. Sample: peripheral blood mononuclear cells (PBMCs), taken at new diagnosis, from a patient treated with antithyroid drugs. The sequence was obtained from a female donor with Graves disease. This chain joins TRBV11-2 and TRBJ2-7; D call uncertain. The CDR3 sequence: CASSLVWQDYYEQYF. The CDR3 DNA reads as TGTGCCAGCAGCTTAGTGTGGCAGGATTACTACGAGCAGTACTTC.